The table lists the clone carrying this T cell receptor (beta chain) with many counts. The antigen is unknown. Trimming stripped 5 bases from V and 4 bases from J, with 15 bases between. The germline CDR1 and CDR2 sequences are SGHVS and FNYEAQ. CDR3 size: 15 residues. TCRdb ran MiXCR on the reads and lists one entry per CDR3 protein. The table includes about 700,000 distinct CDR3 sequences, 30% to 40% detected once. The sample belongs to a study of T cell repertoires in cytomegalovirus infection. General study results and limits: It was HLA-C-restricted CMV-specific TCR beta clonotypes that dominated the response ex vivo.

The clonotype was recovered from a human donor in good health (CMV status not recorded). Some clones in this sample may be carry-over from other donors' samples. The chain joins TRBV7-6 to TRBJ2-1; possible D gene TRBD1, 6 bases. The sample in question was cultured PBMCs, obtained from culture after CMV antigen stimulation. In DNA form, the CDR3 reads TGTGCCAGCAGCCCCCTCCGCGGACAGTACAATGAGCAGTTCTTC. Translation gives CASSPLRGQYNEQFF.